Sequencing of this T cell receptor beta chain was carried out in a study of blood T cell repertoires in COVID-19. In germline, CDR1 is KGHSH, CDR2 LQKENI. The CDR3 runs 13 residues. Trimming left V 6 bases short and J 3 bases short, with 11 bases between. Seattle participants joined during active infection and were tracked over time. How the authors handled the data: Cell counts per sample came from amplifying reference gene primers. Profiling relied on immunoSEQ multiplex PCR, and the TCRdb table lists in-frame clones only, not all of them. D and trimming were read from the DNA, whereas the V and J calls and clone size are those reported in that table. The table records under 200,000 clones, more than 75% of them present only once.

The source of this sequence is a man in his sixties with COVID-19, enrolled during active disease. The sample consisted of peripheral blood. The V gene is TRBV18, the J gene TRBJ1-2, with D possibly TRBD1 on 5 matching bases. The CDR3 loop is CASSGQGDYGYTF. The DNA of the CDR3 is TGTGCCAGCTCGGGGCAGGGTGACTATGGCTACACCTTC.